The 15 T cell receptor beta chains presented below share a single source sample, sequenced in a study of post-analysis software for immune sequencing data. Regarding the study as a whole: When patients were compared with controls, about 5 TRBV segments were more frequent, TRBV5-6, TRBV5-1 and TRBV20-1 among them.

These receptors' antigens are unknown. Every TCR beta cDNA library bore unique molecular identifiers. TCRdb fed the PCR reads into MiXCR, producing one record per CDR3 protein. The table has about 460,000 distinct CDR3 sequences, nearly 45% seen once. Sequenced: blood. These receptors all stem from a girl between 5 and 17 years old with multiple sclerosis.

This clonotype was found a few times. This chain uses TRBV3-1 with TRBJ2-7; 10 bases line up with TRBD1. Unmatched junction bases numbered 4, after V lost 5 bases and J lost 3 bases. CDR3 length: 14 residues. Germline V lookup: CDR1 LGHDT, CDR2 YNNKEL (reference sequence). The CDR3 is CASSARTGGYEQYF. In DNA, the CDR3 is TGTGCCAGCAGCGCCCGGACAGGGGGCTACGAGCAGTACTTC.

Details on this clonotype: One end of the junction varies from germline; a read error may be responsible. The V gene is TRBV6-6, the J gene TRBJ2-3, with 7 bases aligning to TRBD2. Germline V lookup: CDR1 MNHNY, CDR2 SVGAGI (reference sequence). This CDR3 is built from 15 residues. The DNA for the CDR3 is TGTGTCAGCAGAATCACTAGCGAGGGCGCAGATACGCAGTATTTT. Amino acids: CVSRITSEGADTQYF.

The CDR3 loop reads CASSLTAGYEQYF. In DNA form, the CDR3 reads TGTGCCAGTAGCCTTACGGCGGGATACGAGCAGTACTTC. The chain joins TRBV19 to TRBJ2-5, with a weak D call TRBD2 (6 bases). The J call is in doubt because the DNA end fits TRBJ2-7 better. Per the germline V gene, CDR1 is LNHDA and CDR2 is SQIVND (reference sequence). The length of the CDR3 is 13 residues.

V gene TRBV7-8 combines with J gene TRBJ2-1, with D hard to call. The germline V gene encodes CDR1 SGHVS and CDR2 FQNEAQ. The CDR3 extends over 13 amino acids. V lost 5 bases and J lost 6, with 11 bases in between. Here the CDR3 reads CASSHNPSNEQFF. CDR3 nucleotides: TGTGCCAGCAGCCACAACCCTAGCAATGAGCAGTTCTTC.

CDR3: CSASTPDGDTQYF. CDR3 nucleotides: TGCAGTGCTAGCACTCCGGATGGAGATACGCAGTATTTT. This chain joins TRBV20-1 and TRBJ2-3; D is ambiguous. This CDR3 comprises 13 residues. Looked up from germline, CDR1 is DFQATT and CDR2 is SNEGSKA (reference sequence). V lost 3 bases to trimming and J lost 5 bases, with 12 bases between them.

A few counts support this clonotype. V gene TRBV5-1 combines with J gene TRBJ2-1; TRBD2 agrees at 8 bases. Germline V lookup: CDR1 SGHRS, CDR2 YFSETQ. The CDR3 length is 16 residues. The ends lost 0 bases at V and 8 bases at J; junction bases unmatched: 10. CDR3 DNA sequence: TGCGCCAGCAGCTTGGGCAGCGGGAGCCCAGGGTATGAGCAGTTCTTC. Residues: CASSLGSGSPGYEQFF.

The rearrangement uses TRBV3-1 and TRBJ2-3, with TRBD2 matching over 15 bases. This CDR3 contains 18 residues. The germline V gene encodes CDR1 LGHDT and CDR2 YNNKEL (reference sequence). The trim removed 2 bases at V and 8 bases at J, leaving 11 bases unmatched. The CDR3 region is CASSQLGSGTSGRSTQYF. The CDR3 nucleotides are TGTGCCAGCAGCCAATTAGGATCCGGGACTAGCGGGAGGAGTACGCAGTATTTT.

This clonotype was counted a few times. The chain couples TRBV5-1 to TRBJ2-7; TRBD1 aligns across 7 bases. The V gene's germline CDR1 is SGHRS and CDR2 YFSETQ. This CDR3 region has 13 residues. Germline trimming cut 7 bases from V and 2 bases from J; bases unmatched to any gene: 6. CDR3 amino acids: CASAGTVTYEQYF. The CDR3 region has the DNA TGCGCCAGCGCCGGGACAGTAACCTACGAGCAGTACTTC.

The chain employs TRBV7-9 and TRBJ2-7, with a weak D call TRBD2 (5 bases). Germline CDR1 and CDR2: SEHNR and FQNEAQ (reference sequence). V was shortened by 4 bases and J by 6 bases, with 10 bases between the two germline ends. This CDR3 region has 12 residues. The CDR3 region has the DNA TGTGCCAGCAGCTCCCAGGCGGGCGAGCAGTACTTC. Translation: CASSSQAGEQYF.

The CDR3 coding sequence is TGTGCCAGCAGCCAAGTAGCAGTTCGGCAGTACTTC. Its protein product is CASSQVAVRQYF. The chain uses TRBV4-2 and TRBJ2-4; D gene ambiguous. Germline V lookup: CDR1 LGHNA, CDR2 YNFKEQ. V was trimmed by 1 base and J by 13 bases, leaving 11 bases between them. The CDR3 spans 12 residues.

The rearrangement joins TRBV6-6 to TRBJ2-5; D tentatively reads TRBD1 or TRBD2 (6 bases each). The CDR3 is 15 residues long. V was cut by 0 bases and J by 1 base, with 9 bases left in between. Germline values: CDR1 MNHNY, CDR2 SVGAGI (reference sequence). The CDR3 protein is CASSYSGGSQETQYF. The CDR3 DNA sequence: TGTGCCAGCAGTTACTCGGGGGGCAGCCAAGAGACCCAGTACTTC.

This clonotype was observed a few times. The V gene is TRBV25-1, the J gene TRBJ2-7; a weak D match, TRBD1 (6 bases). V gave up 4 bases and J gave up 5 bases, with 9 bases separating them. Germline V CDR1 and CDR2: MGHDK, SYGVNS. The CDR3 contains 12 residues. The CDR3 here is CASSGNRDEQYF. The CDR3 DNA sequence: TGTGCCAGCAGTGGAAACAGGGACGAGCAGTACTTC.

The chain employs TRBV20-1 and TRBJ1-1; possibly TRBD1 for D (5 bases). Looked up from germline, CDR1 is DFQATT and CDR2 is SNEGSKA (reference sequence). The CDR3 is 16 residues long. V was pared by 2 bases and J by 10 bases, with 26 bases between. The CDR3 region has the DNA TGCAGTGCTAGAAACGGAGAGGCTCTGCACGCTGGGGGAGCTTTCTTT. It codes for CSARNGEALHAGGAFF.

CDR3 sequence reads: CASSPGVALHTGELFF. DNA for the CDR3: TGTGCCAGCAGCCCGGGGGTGGCTCTCCACACCGGGGAGCTGTTTTTT. The chain carries TRBV7-2 and TRBJ2-2; TRBD2 might be the D (6 bases). The CDR3 has 16 amino acids. V was shortened by 5 bases and J by 3 bases, with 16 bases between the two germline ends. Germline V CDR1 and CDR2: SGHTA, FQGNSA.

A single count supports this clonotype. The J gene is TRBJ2-1, the V gene TRBV6-2 or TRBV6-3, with 12 positions matching TRBD2. There are 15 residues in the CDR3. Unmatched junction bases numbered 9, after V lost 6 bases and J lost 9 bases. Germline-derived CDR1 and CDR2 are MNHEY and SVGEGT. CDR3 bases: TGTGCCAGCAGCCTTCGACTAGCGGGAGCGATTGAGCAGTTCTTC. This translates into CASSLRLAGAIEQFF.